This TCR beta chain was identified in a study of OX40 agonist ivuxolimab in advanced cancers. About the study: Aged about 23 to 80 with a mean of roughly 63 years, they were about 83% male. Antecedent anti-PD-1, anti-PD-L1 or anti-CTLA-4 therapy was permissible, with roughly 36% having received some.

Profiled with immunoSEQ multiplex PCR; TCRdb holds only in-frame clones, not every one. The sample holds over 80,000 clones, roughly 90% seen once. Trimming stripped 0 bases from V and 6 bases from J, with 11 bases between. The CDR3 has 14 residues. From germline, CDR1 is SGHRS and CDR2 YFSETQ. Study-level findings and limits: Among the nonresponders, some also had low normalized T-cell clonal expansion. With doses of 0.1-3.0 mg/kg, partial responders showed among the lowest clonal expansion.

Note on this clone: No antigen is known for it.

The TCR sequence derives from an adult with an advanced solid tumor such as melanoma, head and neck, liver or kidney cancer. V gene TRBV5-1 combines with J gene TRBJ2-3; D possibly corresponds to TRBD1 (8 bases). Sequences were derived from CD4+ or CD8+ T cells sorted from blood, sampled in a trial of the OX40 agonist ivuxolimab. CDR3 region: CASSLEQGGDTQYF. CDR3 DNA: TGCGCCAGCAGCTTGGAACAGGGGGGGGATACGCAGTATTTT.